Listed below are T cell receptor beta chains from one sample, sequenced in a study of early T cells in non-severe SARS-CoV-2 infection. TCRdb reprocessed the 5' RACE reads via MiXCR and lists one record per CDR3 protein. The sample has about 77,000 distinct CDR3 sequences; 12% are singletons. The sample here was whole blood, taken at baseline. The origin of the receptors is an adult who was a healthcare worker with PCR-confirmed SARS-CoV-2 infection or an uninfected control (not recorded which). The donor label of this sample is uncertain. Each CDR3 is given with its conserved first and last residue. D genes are given only for firm matches. Only part of the rows carry a size: once, few, many, or a class if the clone is expanded.

V	size	D	J	DNA	CDR3
TRBV3-1	-	TRBD2	TRBJ2-1	TGTGCCAGCAGCCACCTCGGGACTACCTTCGAGCAGTTCTTC	CASSHLGTTFEQFF
TRBV20-1	-	-	TRBJ2-7	TGCAGTGCTGGCGCGCGCTCCTACGAGCAGTACTTC	CSAGARSYEQYF
TRBV12-5	many	TRBD2	TRBJ2-4	TGTGCTAGTGTCCCGGGACTAGCAACCAAAAACATTCAGTACTTC	CASVPGLATKNIQYF
TRBV19	-	TRBD1	TRBJ2-3	TGTGCCACCGGACAGGGCGCAGATACGCAGTATTTT	CATGQGADTQYF
TRBV9	-	-	TRBJ1-4	TGTGCCAGCAGCGCTCCGGGACTAAAGGGAAAACTGTTTTTT	CASSAPGLKGKLFF
TRBV7-2	-	TRBD2	TRBJ2-3	TGTGCCAGCAGCACCCGAGCGGGGGGCGAGGATACGCAGTATTTT	CASSTRAGGEDTQYF
TRBV29-1	many	TRBD1	TRBJ1-4	TGCAGCGCCAGGACAGGGCTTAATGAAAAACTGTTTTTT	CSARTGLNEKLFF
TRBV11-2	few	-	TRBJ1-1	TGTGCCAGCAGCTTTCTGGTCCTAATGAACACTGAAGCTTTCTTT	CASSFLVLMNTEAFF
TRBV10-2	few	-	TRBJ1-2	TGCGCCAGCAGTGGGACAGCTAACTATGGCTACACCTTC	CASSGTANYGYTF
TRBV6-2/TRBV6-3	-	-	TRBJ2-2	TGTGCCAGCTGGACCGTCGAGGCTGTCGGGGAGCTGTTTTTT	CASWTVEAVGELFF
TRBV7-2	-	-	TRBJ2-5	TGTGCCAGCAGCTTATCCGGGTCGTTGCGGCAAGAGACCCAGTACTTC	CASSLSGSLRQETQYF
TRBV10-1	few	-	TRBJ2-2	TGCGCCAGCAGTGCCGTGGGGGGAGAGAACACCGGGGAGCTGTTTTTT	CASSAVGGENTGELFF
TRBV6-5	few	-	TRBJ2-3	TGTGCCAGCAGCCCCGTTTGGGGTCGCGAGGCAGATACGCAGTATTTT	CASSPVWGREADTQYF
TRBV27	few	-	TRBJ2-3	TGTGCCAGCAGTAAGCTACAACAGCCAACCACAGATACGCAGTATTTT	CASSKLQQPTTDTQYF
TRBV5-1	-	-	TRBJ2-3	TGCGCCAGCAGCTCCATGTGGACAGATACGCAGTATTTT	CASSSMWTDTQYF
TRBV6-1	-	TRBD1	TRBJ1-2	TGTGCCAGCAGCGGACAGGGGCATGTACATGGCTACACCTTC	CASSGQGHVHGYTF
TRBV11-2	many	TRBD1	TRBJ2-7	TGTGCCAGCAGCTCGTTTCTGACAGGGGGCGAGCAGTACTTC	CASSSFLTGGEQYF
TRBV4-1	-	-	TRBJ2-3	TGCGCCAGCACCCCCCGAACAAGCTCTAGCACAGATACGCAGTATTTT	CASTPRTSSSTDTQYF
TRBV5-1	few	TRBD2	TRBJ2-7	TGCGCCAGCAGCTTCCTAGCGGGAGCGGGTGAGCAGTACTTC	CASSFLAGAGEQYF
TRBV7-3	few	-	TRBJ2-1	TGTGCCAGCAGCTCAAGTCCGTACAATGAGCAGTTCTTC	CASSSSPYNEQFF
TRBV6-5	few	TRBD1	TRBJ2-2	TGTGCCAGCAGTTCACTCCGAACAGGGGGCAAAACCGGGGAGCTGTTTTTT	CASSSLRTGGKTGELFF
TRBV10-3	few	-	TRBJ2-1	TGTGCCATCAGTGTCTCCGGAGGGCCCTACAATGAGCAGTTCTTC	CAISVSGGPYNEQFF
TRBV24-1	-	-	TRBJ2-3	TGTGCCACCAGTGGGCGGGGGCCCACAGATACGCAGTATTTC	CATSGRGPTDTQYF
TRBV19	many	-	TRBJ1-3	TGTGCCAGTGGAAGAAACACCATATATTTT	CASGRNTIYF
TRBV20-1	-	-	TRBJ1-6	TGCAACATGCTTAATCCGTCGCCCCTCCACTTT	CNMLNPSPLHF
TRBV20-1	many	TRBD2	TRBJ2-1	TGCAGTGCTAGCGCCTCCGGACTAGCTTTCTACAATGAGCAGTTCTTC	CSASASGLAFYNEQFF
TRBV12-3/TRBV12-4	few	TRBD2	TRBJ2-3	TGTGCCAGCAGTTTGCGACTAGCGGGGGTCACAGATACGCAGTATTTT	CASSLRLAGVTDTQYF
TRBV19	-	-	TRBJ1-5	TGTGCCAGTAGTATCTGGGAGGGAAGCAATCAGCCCCAGCATTTT	CASSIWEGSNQPQHF
TRBV5-1	many	TRBD1	TRBJ1-5	TGCGCCAGCAGCTTGGCAGGGGGCCTCAGTCAGCCCCAGCATTTT	CASSLAGGLSQPQHF
TRBV12-3/TRBV12-4	many	-	TRBJ2-7	TGTGCCAGCAGTTTTTCGGGGGCCTCCTACGAGCAGTACTTC	CASSFSGASYEQYF
TRBV7-8	many	-	TRBJ2-2	TGTGCCAGCAGCCCGGGACACTCCTACACCGGGGAGCTGTTTTTT	CASSPGHSYTGELFF
TRBV20-1	few	-	TRBJ2-3	TGCAGTGCTAGGGATCGGAGGGGCCTCAGCACAGATACGCAGTATTTT	CSARDRRGLSTDTQYF
TRBV7-3	many	-	TRBJ2-1	TGTGCCAGCAGCTTAACATTGGGTGGGTACAATGAGCAGTTCTTC	CASSLTLGGYNEQFF
TRBV7-3	many	-	TRBJ2-1	TGTGCCAGCGGCCCTGGACGGACCTCCTACAATGAGCAGTTCTTC	CASGPGRTSYNEQFF
TRBV4-3	-	TRBD1	TRBJ1-6	TGCGCCAGCAGCCAAGATAGGGGGCTCATTTCACCCCTCCACTTT	CASSQDRGLISPLHF
TRBV6-6	many	-	TRBJ1-5	TGTGCCAGCAGTACCGCCGGGGCAGGTTATCAGCCCCAGCATTTT	CASSTAGAGYQPQHF
TRBV2	-	-	TRBJ1-1	TGTGCCAGCAGTGAAGCGCACAGGGCGAACACTGAAGCTTTCTTT	CASSEAHRANTEAFF
TRBV6-5	many	TRBD1	TRBJ2-3	TGTGCCAGCAGTTACGGCAGGGGGATCGGAGATACGCAGTATTTT	CASSYGRGIGDTQYF
TRBV20-1	few	-	TRBJ2-7	TGCAGTGCTAGCGGGTATAGCCCCTACGAGCAGTACTTC	CSASGYSPYEQYF
TRBV3-1	few	TRBD2	TRBJ2-1	TGTGCCAGCAGCCCCCGACTAGCGGGAGGGCCTGGCTACAATGAGCAGTTCTTC	CASSPRLAGGPGYNEQFF
TRBV2	-	-	TRBJ1-5	TGTGCCAGCAGTGAAGGTGGGCAGCGCCAGCCCCAGCATTTT	CASSEGGQRQPQHF
TRBV2	-	-	TRBJ2-3	TGTGCCAGCAATGTAGGCACAGATACGCAGTATTTT	CASNVGTDTQYF
TRBV12-3/TRBV12-4	-	TRBD2	TRBJ2-7	TGTGCCAGCAGCCCGATCCGAGGGACTAGCGGGAGGGTCTACGAGCAGTACTTC	CASSPIRGTSGRVYEQYF
TRBV6-5	few	TRBD1	TRBJ1-3	TGTGCCAGCAGTCGAGCCGGGACAGGGGTTTCTGGAAACACCATATATTTT	CASSRAGTGVSGNTIYF
TRBV7-2	-	-	TRBJ2-3	TGTGCCAGCAGCTTAGAGGTAGCTTGGAGAGATACGCAGTATTTT	CASSLEVAWRDTQYF
TRBV5-3	-	TRBD1	TRBJ2-7	TGTGCCAGAGGGAACAGGGGTGTCCACGAGCAGTACTTC	CARGNRGVHEQYF
TRBV6-5	-	-	TRBJ2-7	TGTGCCAGCAGCCTCGTCGCGGGAAGCTCCTACGAGCAGTACTTC	CASSLVAGSSYEQYF
TRBV5-1	many	TRBD1	TRBJ1-2	TGCGCCAGCGGGGAACCGGGACAGCTCTATGGCTACACCTTC	CASGEPGQLYGYTF
TRBV3-1	-	TRBD1	TRBJ2-4	TGTGCCAGCAGTCTACGACAGGGAGACATTCAGTACTTC	CASSLRQGDIQYF